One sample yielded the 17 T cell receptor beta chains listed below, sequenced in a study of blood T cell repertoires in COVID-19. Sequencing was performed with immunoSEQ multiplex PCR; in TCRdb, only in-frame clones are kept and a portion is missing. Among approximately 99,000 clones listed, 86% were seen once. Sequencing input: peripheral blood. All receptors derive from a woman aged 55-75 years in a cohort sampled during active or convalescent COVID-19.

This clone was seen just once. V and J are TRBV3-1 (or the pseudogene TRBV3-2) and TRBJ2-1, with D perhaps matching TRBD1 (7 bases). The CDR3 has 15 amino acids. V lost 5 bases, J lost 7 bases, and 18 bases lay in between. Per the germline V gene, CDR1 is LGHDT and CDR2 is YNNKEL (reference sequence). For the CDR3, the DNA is TGTGCCAGCAGCGTACCAGGGGGAGGTACTAATGAGCAGTTCTTC. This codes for CASSVPGGGTNEQFF.

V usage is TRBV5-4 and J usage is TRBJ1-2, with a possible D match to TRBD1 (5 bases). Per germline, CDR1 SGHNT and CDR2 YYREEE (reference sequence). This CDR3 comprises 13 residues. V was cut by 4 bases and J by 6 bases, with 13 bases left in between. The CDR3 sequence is CASSLDSEHGYTF. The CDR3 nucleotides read TGTGCCAGCAGCCTTGACAGCGAACATGGCTACACCTTC.

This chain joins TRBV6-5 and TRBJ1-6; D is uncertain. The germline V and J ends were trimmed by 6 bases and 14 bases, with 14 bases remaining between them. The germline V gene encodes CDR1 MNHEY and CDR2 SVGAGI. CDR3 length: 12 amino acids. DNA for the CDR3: TGTGCCAGCAGAGTTACGAGTGGTACCCTCCACTTT. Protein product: CASRVTSGTLHF.

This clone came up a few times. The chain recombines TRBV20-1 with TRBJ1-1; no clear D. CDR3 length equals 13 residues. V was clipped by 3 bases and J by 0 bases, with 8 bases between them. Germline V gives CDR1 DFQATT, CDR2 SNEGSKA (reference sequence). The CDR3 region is CSASPGLNTEAFF. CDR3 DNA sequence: TGCAGTGCTAGTCCCGGGTTGAACACTGAAGCTTTCTTT.

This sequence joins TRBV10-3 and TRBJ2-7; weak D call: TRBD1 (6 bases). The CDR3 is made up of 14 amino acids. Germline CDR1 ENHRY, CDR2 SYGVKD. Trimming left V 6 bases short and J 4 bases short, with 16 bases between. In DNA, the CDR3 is TGTGCCATCAGGCAGGACAGCCGGGGTTACGAGCAGTACTTC. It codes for CAIRQDSRGYEQYF.

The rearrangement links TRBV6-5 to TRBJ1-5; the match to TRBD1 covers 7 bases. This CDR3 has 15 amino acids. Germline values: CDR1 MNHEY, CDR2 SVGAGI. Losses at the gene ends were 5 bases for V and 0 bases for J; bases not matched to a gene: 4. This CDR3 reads CASSQDRTSNQPQHF. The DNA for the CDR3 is TGTGCCAGCAGTCAGGACAGGACTAGCAATCAGCCCCAGCATTTT.

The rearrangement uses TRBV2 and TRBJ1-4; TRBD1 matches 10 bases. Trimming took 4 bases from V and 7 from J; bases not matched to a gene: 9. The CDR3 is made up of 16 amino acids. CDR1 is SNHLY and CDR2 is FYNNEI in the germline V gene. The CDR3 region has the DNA TGTGCCAGCAGTGCCACCGGGACAGGGGACGGTGAAAAACTGTTTTTT. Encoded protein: CASSATGTGDGEKLFF.

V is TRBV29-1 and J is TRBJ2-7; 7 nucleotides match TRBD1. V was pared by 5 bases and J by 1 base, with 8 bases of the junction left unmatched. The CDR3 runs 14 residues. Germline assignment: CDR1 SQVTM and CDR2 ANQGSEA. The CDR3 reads CSVRGGFRSYEQYF. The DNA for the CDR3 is TGCAGCGTTAGAGGGGGCTTTAGGTCCTACGAGCAGTACTTC.

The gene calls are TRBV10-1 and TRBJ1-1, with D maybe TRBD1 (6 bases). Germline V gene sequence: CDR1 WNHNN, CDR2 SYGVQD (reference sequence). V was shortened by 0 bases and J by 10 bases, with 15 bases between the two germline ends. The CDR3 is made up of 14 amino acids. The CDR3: CASSESGQGSAAFF. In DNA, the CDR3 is TGCGCCAGCAGTGAGTCGGGGCAGGGGTCTGCAGCTTTCTTT.

The CDR3 region is CASSQQGQPQHF. The CDR3 DNA sequence: TGTGCCAGCAGTCAGCAGGGACAGCCCCAGCATTTT. The chain combines TRBV6-5 with TRBJ1-5, with a weak D call TRBD1 (5 bases). The CDR3 loop spans 12 amino acids. CDR1 MNHEY and CDR2 SVGAGI come from the germline V gene. The germline V and J ends were trimmed by 5 bases and 7 bases, with 9 bases remaining between them.

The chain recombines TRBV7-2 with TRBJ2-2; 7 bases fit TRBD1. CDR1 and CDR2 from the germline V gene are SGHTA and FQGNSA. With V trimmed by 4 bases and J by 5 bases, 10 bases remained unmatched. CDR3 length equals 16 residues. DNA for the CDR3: TGTGCCAGCAGCTCCACACAGGGGCCGGGGACCGGGGAGCTGTTTTTT. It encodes CASSSTQGPGTGELFF.

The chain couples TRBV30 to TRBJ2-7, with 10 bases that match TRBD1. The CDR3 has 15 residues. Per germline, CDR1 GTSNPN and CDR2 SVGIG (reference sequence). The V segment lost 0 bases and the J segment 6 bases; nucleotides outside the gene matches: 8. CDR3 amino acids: CAWSVPGQGLLEQYF. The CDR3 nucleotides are TGTGCCTGGAGTGTCCCGGGACAGGGGTTGCTCGAGCAGTACTTC.

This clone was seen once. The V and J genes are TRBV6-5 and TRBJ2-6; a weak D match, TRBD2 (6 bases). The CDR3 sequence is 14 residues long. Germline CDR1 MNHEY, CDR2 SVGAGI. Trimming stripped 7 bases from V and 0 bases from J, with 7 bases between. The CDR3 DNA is TGTGCCAGCACGCGGGGCTCTGGGGCCAACGTCCTGACTTTC. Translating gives CASTRGSGANVLTF.

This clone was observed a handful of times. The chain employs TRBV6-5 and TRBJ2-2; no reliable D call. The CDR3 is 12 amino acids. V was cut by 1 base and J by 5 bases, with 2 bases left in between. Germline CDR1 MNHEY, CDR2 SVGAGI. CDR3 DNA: TGTGCCAGCAGTTACTTAACCGGGGAGCTGTTTTTT. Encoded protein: CASSYLTGELFF.

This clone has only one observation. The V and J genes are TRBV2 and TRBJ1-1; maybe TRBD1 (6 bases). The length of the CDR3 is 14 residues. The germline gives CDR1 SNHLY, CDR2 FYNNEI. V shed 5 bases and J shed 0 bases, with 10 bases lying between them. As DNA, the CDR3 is TGTGCCAGCAGTTTACAGGGCCTGAACACTGAAGCTTTCTTT. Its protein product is CASSLQGLNTEAFF. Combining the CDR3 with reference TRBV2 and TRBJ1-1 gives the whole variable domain EPEVTQTPSHQVTQMGQEVILRCVPISNHLYFYWYRQILGQKVEFLVSFYNNEISEKSEIFDDQFSVERPDGSNFTLKIRSTKLEDSAMYFCASSLQGLNTEAFFGQGTRLTVV.

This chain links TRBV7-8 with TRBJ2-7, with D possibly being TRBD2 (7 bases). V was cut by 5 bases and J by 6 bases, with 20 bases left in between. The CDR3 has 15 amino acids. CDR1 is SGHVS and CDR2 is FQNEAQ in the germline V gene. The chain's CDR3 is CASSPREGGEAEQYF. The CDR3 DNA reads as TGTGCCAGCAGCCCCCGGGAAGGGGGGGAGGCCGAGCAGTACTTC.

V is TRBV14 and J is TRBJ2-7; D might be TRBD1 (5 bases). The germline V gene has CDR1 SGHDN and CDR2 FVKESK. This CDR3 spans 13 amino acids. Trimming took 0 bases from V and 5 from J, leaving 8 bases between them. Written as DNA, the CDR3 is TGTGCCAGCAGCCAAGATCGCAGGGACGAGCAGTACTTC. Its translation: CASSQDRRDEQYF.